A selection of T cell receptor beta chains follows, all from one sample in a study of monozygotic twins with inflammatory bowel disease. After re-calling the 5' RACE reads, TCRdb lists one entry per CDR3 protein, DNA absent. The sample holds fewer than 150,000 distinct CDR3 sequences. Sample: blood. All receptors derive from a human donor with ulcerative colitis or Crohn's disease, or a healthy co-twin of an affected twin (not recorded which). Each CDR3 is given with its conserved first and last residue.

V: TRBV19
J: TRBJ2-7
CDR3: CASSTVGQGDYEQYF

V: TRBV5-1
J: TRBJ2-1
CDR3: CASDAGDEQFF

V: TRBV20-1
J: TRBJ2-5
CDR3: CSAPTELGETQYF

V: TRBV5-1
J: TRBJ2-3
CDR3: CASSLARGQGFTDTQYF

V: TRBV20-1
J: TRBJ1-4
CDR3: CSARANRGLSEKLFF

V: TRBV9
J: TRBJ2-2
CDR3: CASSAAGGNTGELFF

V: TRBV30
J: TRBJ2-1
CDR3: CAWSESRYNEQFF

V: TRBV6-5
J: TRBJ1-2
CDR3: CASSYSQGANGYTF

V: TRBV4-1
J: TRBJ1-6
CDR3: CASSQGSDRGGSPLHF

V: TRBV9
J: TRBJ2-7
CDR3: CASSVGTGPSYEQYF

V: TRBV20-1
J: TRBJ2-7
CDR3: CSARVPDQYEQYF

V: TRBV24-1
J: TRBJ2-7
CDR3: CATSDTTGTSGYEQYF

V: TRBV6-1
J: TRBJ1-5
CDR3: CASRKTGREGQPQHF

V: TRBV7-9
J: TRBJ2-2
CDR3: CASSLTSGGELFF

V: TRBV20-1
J: TRBJ1-2
CDR3: CSARAEQVRVYGYTF

V: TRBV7-9
J: TRBJ1-2
CDR3: CASSRGVAAPIYGYTF

V: TRBV4-1
J: TRBJ1-1
CDR3: CASSQDERGRVNTEAFF

V: TRBV5-1
J: TRBJ2-1
CDR3: CASSSLQGRYNEQFF

V: TRBV4-3
J: TRBJ2-1
CDR3: CASSQGGRFNEQFF

V: TRBV7-3
J: TRBJ2-1
CDR3: CASSPPGLNEQFF

V: TRBV27
J: TRBJ2-7
CDR3: CASSSGLAGGHLEKYF

V: TRBV6-2/TRBV6-3
J: TRBJ1-5
CDR3: CASSDRNQPQHF

V: TRBV20-1
J: TRBJ2-1
CDR3: CSATRGPYNEQFF

V: TRBV7-9
J: TRBJ2-3
CDR3: CASSSSRNYTQYF

V: TRBV7-2
J: TRBJ2-2
CDR3: CASLLTPNTGELFF

V: TRBV20-1
J: TRBJ1-1
CDR3: CSATGTGGTEAFF

V: TRBV6-2/TRBV6-3
J: TRBJ2-1
CDR3: CASSYSRVYNEQFF

V: TRBV3-1
J: TRBJ2-7
CDR3: CASSHVGQVAGEQYF

V: TRBV7-2
J: TRBJ2-1
CDR3: CASSSLLNNEQFF

V: TRBV6-5
J: TRBJ1-3
CDR3: CASSYSSAASGNTIYF

V: TRBV18
J: TRBJ2-4
CDR3: CASSPTGGLAKNIQYF

V: TRBV4-3
J: TRBJ2-6
CDR3: CASSQSLRSGANVLTF

V: TRBV5-1
J: TRBJ2-2
CDR3: CASSLGGNTGELFF

V: TRBV19
J: TRBJ2-7
CDR3: CASSLWGAVYEQYF

V: TRBV5-6
J: TRBJ2-2
CDR3: CASSLAMTVGELFF

V: TRBV7-9
J: TRBJ2-3
CDR3: CASSLGTSGGQDTQYF

V: TRBV15
J: TRBJ2-5
CDR3: CATSRGLGETQYF